Listed here are 23 T cell receptor beta chains from one sample, sequenced in a study of T cell repertoires in cytomegalovirus infection. TCRdb processed the reads anew with MiXCR; each CDR3 protein has one entry. The sample lists about 490,000 distinct CDR3 sequences; approximately 15% were seen once. Sequenced sample: CD8+ T cells from PBMCs. The receptors here all came from a human donor in good health (CMV status not recorded). Some clones in this sample may be carry-over from other donors' samples.

The rearrangement joins TRBV27 to TRBJ1-5; D is uncertain. The V end was cut by 3 bases, the J end by 7 bases, with 10 bases between. The germline V gene has CDR1 MNHEY and CDR2 SMNVEV (reference sequence). This CDR3 is 13 amino acids long. This CDR3 reads CASSLWEKQPQHF. The CDR3 nucleotides read TGTGCCAGCAGTTTGTGGGAAAAACAGCCCCAGCATTTT.

This clonotype was observed at least ten times. This sequence joins TRBV7-8 and TRBJ2-1; 8 positions match TRBD1. CDR1 and CDR2 from the germline V gene are SGHVS and FQNEAQ. CDR3 length: 14 residues. Trimming at V came to 4 bases and at J to 7 bases, leaving 6 bases not matched to a gene. CDR3 in amino acids: CASSSPDRANEQFF. In DNA form, the CDR3 reads TGTGCCAGCAGCTCTCCGGACAGGGCTAATGAGCAGTTCTTC.

This clonotype has only a few counts. V and J are TRBV6-1 and TRBJ2-5; 7 positions match TRBD1. V lost 0 bases and J lost 4; bases outside the gene matches: 2. The CDR3 runs 14 residues. Germline CDR1 MNHNS, CDR2 SASEGT. CDR3 sequence (DNA): TGTGCCAGCAGTGAAGCGGGACAGAGAGAGACCCAGTACTTC. Amino acids: CASSEAGQRETQYF.

There are a few counts of this clonotype. The chain is built from TRBV24-1 and TRBJ2-3, with 8 bases aligning to TRBD1. Trimming cost V 2 bases and J 1 base; bases outside gene matches: 10. Germline assignment: CDR1 KGHDR and CDR2 SFDVKD. The CDR3 is 18 amino acids. The CDR3, as DNA: TGTGCCACCAGTGATTCGGAAGACAGGGGCTACCGCACAGATACGCAGTATTTT. This translates into CATSDSEDRGYRTDTQYF.

V and J are TRBV3-1 and TRBJ1-4; unclear D gene. This CDR3 has 15 residues. Trimming shortened V by 4 bases and J by 0 bases, and 9 bases separated the two germline ends. Germline CDR1 is LGHDT and CDR2 is YNNKEL (reference sequence). The CDR3 spells CASSRLSATNEKLFF. CDR3 DNA sequence: TGTGCCAGCAGCCGTCTCAGTGCAACTAATGAAAAACTGTTTTTT.

This chain connects TRBV6-1 to TRBJ1-2, with D possibly matching TRBD1 (5 bases). Trimming took 11 bases from V and 13 from J, leaving 14 bases between them. Per the germline V gene, CDR1 is MNHNS and CDR2 is SASEGT. This CDR3 comprises 9 residues. CDR3: CACGGNRTF. The DNA for the CDR3 is TGTGCCTGCGGGGGAAATCGCACCTTC.

This clonotype occurred many times. This rearrangement joins TRBV6-5 to TRBJ1-6; D remains ambiguous. The germline CDR1 and CDR2 sequences are MNHEY and SVGAGI. This CDR3 is 18 amino acids long. The ends were cut back, 2 bases at V and 1 base at J, with 15 bases in the middle. As DNA, the CDR3 is TGTGCCAGCAGTTACCTGGCCACTACTATTTCCTATAATTCACCCCTCCACTTT. It translates to CASSYLATTISYNSPLHF.

This clonotype was counted once. This may be a read error, as it is one base from a much larger clone. DNA for the CDR3: TGTGCCAGCTGCCCCTGGGTAGCGGGAACGGAGCAGTACTTC. Translated, it gives CASCPWVAGTEQYF. V gene TRBV27 combines with J gene TRBJ2-7; the match to TRBD2 covers 8 bases. The V gene end was trimmed by 8 bases and the J gene end by 7 bases; junction bases not matched to a gene: 13. Germline V CDR1 and CDR2: MNHEY, SMNVEV (reference sequence). The CDR3 is made up of 14 amino acids.

This clonotype has a single count. The junction departs from germline at one end; a sequencing error may be responsible. Here the CDR3 DNA reads TGCAGTGCTAGAGATACCCGTAGCAATCAGCCCCTGCATTTT. Its protein is CSARDTRSNQPLHF. The chain has TRBV20-1 and TRBJ1-5; D ambiguous. This CDR3 comprises 14 residues. The germline gives CDR1 DFQATT, CDR2 SNEGSKA (reference sequence).

This clonotype came up many times. The gene calls are TRBV6-5 and TRBJ2-7; possible D gene TRBD2, 6 bases. The germline V and J ends were trimmed by 0 bases and 2 bases, with 14 bases remaining between them. Germline loops: CDR1 MNHEY, CDR2 SVGAGI. There are 16 residues in the CDR3. The CDR3 is CASSYSGGLVTYEQYF. The CDR3 nucleotides are TGTGCCAGCAGTTACTCTGGGGGGTTGGTCACCTACGAGCAGTACTTC.

This clonotype was detected many times. The rearrangement links TRBV14 to TRBJ2-6, with unresolved D. The CDR3 sequence is 17 residues long. With 0 bases removed from V and 3 bases from J, the gap between germline ends came to 12 bases. The germline CDR1 and CDR2 sequences are SGHDN and FVKESK. The DNA for the CDR3 is TGTGCCAGCAGCCAAGATCTTACCCGCTATGGGGCCAACGTCCTGACTTTC. It translates to CASSQDLTRYGANVLTF.

Ten or more counts support this clonotype. The V gene is TRBV7-6, the J gene TRBJ2-7; TRBD2 is a possible D gene (6 bases). In germline, CDR1 is SGHVS, CDR2 FNYEAQ. This CDR3 has 13 residues. Trimming removed 5 bases at V and 7 bases at J, with 15 bases between. The CDR3 DNA is TGTGCCAGCAGCCGCGGAGGGGCACGGGAGCAGTACTTC. It encodes CASSRGGAREQYF.

This chain joins TRBV4-1 and TRBJ2-7; D unresolved. Germline loops: CDR1 MGHRA, CDR2 YSYEKL. Trimming took 1 base from V and 3 from J, leaving 7 bases between them. The CDR3 totals 13 residues. The CDR3 here is CASSQATHYEQYF. The CDR3 DNA reads TGCGCCAGCAGCCAAGCCACTCACTACGAGCAGTACTTC.

This clonotype was detected many times. This chain connects TRBV29-1 to TRBJ1-5; 12 nucleotides match TRBD1. The length of the CDR3 is 14 residues. Unmatched junction bases numbered 3, after V lost 6 bases and J lost 3 bases. CDR1 is SQVTM and CDR2 is ANQGSEA in the germline V gene. The CDR3 sequence is CSVGTGGNNQPQHF. The CDR3 DNA reads as TGCAGCGTCGGGACAGGGGGCAACAATCAGCCCCAGCATTTT.

This clonotype came up many times. This chain connects TRBV6-2 or TRBV6-3 to TRBJ2-1; the D call may be TRBD1 or TRBD2 (5 bases each). Deletions cut 6 bases from V and 0 bases from J, with 27 bases between. This CDR3 contains 20 residues. CDR1 is MNHEY and CDR2 is SVGEGT in the germline V gene. The CDR3 region has the DNA TGTGCCAGCAGCAAGACGGATAAACAGGTCAAAACTAGCTCCTACAATGAGCAGTTCTTC. This codes for CASSKTDKQVKTSSYNEQFF.

With respect to this clonotype: The junction differs from germline at one of its ends, possibly a read error. J is TRBJ1-5 and V is TRBV4-1, with 9 bases identical to TRBD1. The CDR3 is made up of 15 amino acids. The germline V gene encodes CDR1 MGHRA and CDR2 YSYEKL. The chain's CDR3 is CANSQAPQGAQPQHF. In nucleotides, the CDR3 is TGCGCCAACAGCCAAGCCCCACAGGGGGCTCAGCCCCAGCATTTT.

This clonotype has a handful of counts. V and J are TRBV27 and TRBJ1-5, with D possibly matching TRBD1 (6 bases). CDR1 is MNHEY and CDR2 is SMNVEV in the germline V gene (reference sequence). Trimming stripped 6 bases from V and 0 bases from J, with 9 bases between. This CDR3 spans 14 amino acids. The CDR3, as DNA: TGTGCCAGCAGGCTGACAGGTAGCAATCAGCCCCAGCATTTT. This codes for CASRLTGSNQPQHF.

The CDR3 sequence is CASSLWGGHYEQYF. DNA of the CDR3: TGTGCCAGCAGCCTATGGGGGGGCCACTACGAGCAGTACTTC. This chain connects TRBV6-1 to TRBJ2-7; perhaps TRBD2 as D (7 bases). Trimming took 6 bases from V and 3 from J, leaving 15 bases between them. Per germline, CDR1 MNHNS and CDR2 SASEGT. This CDR3 is 14 amino acids long.

The V and J genes are TRBV7-9 and TRBJ2-1; possibly TRBD2 for D (6 bases). Germline V gene sequence: CDR1 SEHNR, CDR2 FQNEAQ (reference sequence). V dropped 4 bases and J dropped 3 bases, with 13 bases sitting between them. The CDR3 runs 15 residues. CDR3 bases: TGTGCCAGCAGCTACGTTGGCGGGATCTACAATGAGCAGTTCTTC. Its protein is CASSYVGGIYNEQFF. The complete variable domain, with remaining parts taken from reference TRBV7-9 and TRBJ2-1, reads DTGVSQNPRHKITKRGQNVTFRCDPISEHNRLYWYRQTLGQGPEFLTYFQNEAQLEKSRLLSDRFSAERPKGSFSTLEIQRTEQGDSAMYLCASSYVGGIYNEQFFGPGTRLTVL.

This clonotype occurred many times. V and J are TRBV15 and TRBJ1-1, with a weak D call TRBD1 (6 bases). The germline gives CDR1 LNHNV, CDR2 YYDKDF (reference sequence). This CDR3 is built from 15 residues. V was trimmed by 0 bases and J by 4 bases, leaving 12 bases between them. The CDR3 sequence is CATSREGGAGTEAFF. The CDR3 coding sequence is TGTGCCACCAGCAGAGAGGGGGGCGCGGGCACTGAAGCTTTCTTT.

This clonotype occurred many times. The chain uses TRBV12-5 and TRBJ2-1, with 12 bases aligning to TRBD2. This CDR3 contains 15 residues. Germline V gene data show CDR1 as LGHNT and CDR2 as FRNRAP. V was clipped by 6 bases and J by 7 bases; unmatched bases: 7. CDR3 residues: CASGQTSGSTNEQFF. CDR3 DNA: TGTGCTAGTGGCCAGACTAGCGGGAGTACTAATGAGCAGTTCTTC.

V is TRBV19 and J is TRBJ2-7; 12 bases fit TRBD1. CDR3 length equals 15 residues. The V and J ends lost 5 bases and 5 bases, in that order; junction bases with no gene match: 7. Germline CDR1 is LNHDA and CDR2 is SQIVND (reference sequence). The CDR3 reads CASSDTGTGGDEQYF. CDR3 coding DNA: TGTGCCAGTAGTGACACCGGGACAGGGGGCGACGAGCAGTACTTC.

The table lists this clonotype with many counts. V and J are TRBV12-3 or TRBV12-4 and TRBJ2-7; D not resolved. V lost 5 bases and J lost 7, with 9 bases in between. The CDR3 is 11 amino acids. The CDR3 DNA reads as TGTGCCAGCAGTGACTGGAGAGAGCAGTACTTC. Translated, it gives CASSDWREQYF.